This T cell receptor (beta chain) is drawn from a study of beta chain features in type 1 diabetes. Study results and caveats: In the patient group, naive, central memory and Treg TCRB repertoires seemed more alike than in the healthy donor group. Moderately but significantly shorter TCRB CDR3s were found in Type 1 diabetes patients in all four CD4+ subsets.

Trimming at V came to 3 bases and at J to 2 bases, leaving 3 bases not matched to a gene. The CDR3 has 15 residues. From germline, CDR1 is LNHNV and CDR2 YYDKDF (reference sequence). This clone appeared a few times. Antigen: not known. Reverse transcription of all isolated RNA meant that expressed TCRB transcripts were sequenced. Data came from immunoSEQ multiplex PCR; TCRdb stores just in-frame clones and leaves some out. The sample includes about 270,000 clones, 14% of them seen just once. The chain is built from TRBV15 and TRBJ1-3; 8 nucleotides line up with TRBD1. The specimen was naive CD4+ T cells from blood. This receptor was obtained from a man aged 25-45 years with type 1 diabetes. The CDR3 sequence is CATSRDRATGNTIYF. The CDR3 region has the DNA TGTGCCACCAGCAGGGACAGGGCTACTGGAAACACCATATATTTT.